A selection of T cell receptor beta chains follows, all from one sample in a study of blood T cell repertoires in COVID-19. Sequencing was performed with immunoSEQ multiplex PCR; in TCRdb, only in-frame clones are kept and a portion is missing. The sample has around 450,000 clones, around 89% seen once. Sequencing input: peripheral blood. The source of these receptors is a woman in her thirties with acute or convalescent COVID-19. CDR3s include the opening cysteine and the closing phenylalanine or tryptophan. The order of the fields is J gene, clone size, V gene, D gene, CDR3 DNA, CDR3 protein. D genes are given only for firm matches. Clone size is given for some rows only: seen once, a few or many times, or a class if the clone is expanded.

TRBJ2-7 once TRBV29-1 - TGCAGCGTTGAATCGGGAGAGACCTACGAGCAGTACTTC CSVESGETYEQYF
TRBJ2-3 once TRBV10-1 TRBD2 TGCGCCAGCAGTGAGGCGGGGGGTACAGATACGCAGTATTTT CASSEAGGTDTQYF
TRBJ2-5 - TRBV9 - TGTGCCAGCAGCGTAGCAGGAGCGGCCTGGGAGACCCAGTACTTC CASSVAGAAWETQYF
TRBJ1-6 - TRBV5-1 TRBD1 TGCGCCAGCAGCTTGGACGGCCTACAGGGGGCAGGGTCACCCCTCCACTTT CASSLDGLQGAGSPLHF
TRBJ2-7 - TRBV28 - TGTGCCAGCAGCGAACAGGGATCGACCTACGAGCAGTACTTC CASSEQGSTYEQYF
TRBJ2-3 - TRBV24-1 - TGTGCCACCAGTGATTTTCGGGATACGCAGTATTTT CATSDFRDTQYF
TRBJ1-2 - TRBV9 - TGTGCCAGCAGCGCGTACGGCGACAGGTCCTATGGCTACACCTTC CASSAYGDRSYGYTF
TRBJ2-5 - TRBV4-1 - TGCGCCAGCAGCCAACCGGCCGTCGTGGGGGGTGGCGCTCCCCGGTCCCAGTACTTC CASSQPAVVGGGAPRSQYF
TRBJ2-3 - TRBV6-1 TRBD1 TGTGCCAGCAGTGATGAGGGGGCCACAGATACGCAGTATTTT CASSDEGATDTQYF
TRBJ1-6 - TRBV30 - TGTGCCTGGAGTGTTCGGGGGAGCGGCTGGACACCCCTCCACTTT CAWSVRGSGWTPLHF
TRBJ2-3 once TRBV2 - TGTGCCAGCAGTTCATCCGGTTCGGATACGCAGTATTTT CASSSSGSDTQYF
TRBJ2-5 - TRBV4-2 TRBD2 TGTGCCAGCAGCCAAGCATGGGGGACTACACGGCAGACGCCTCAAGAGACCCAGTACTTC CASSQAWGTTRQTPQETQYF
TRBJ1-5 - TRBV19 - TGTGCCAGCACCAGGACAGACTATAGCAATCAGCCCCAGCATTTT CASTRTDYSNQPQHF
TRBJ2-3 - TRBV30 - TGTGCCTGGATGGGCGTTCGGGAACCTAGCACAGATACGCAGTATTTT CAWMGVREPSTDTQYF
TRBJ2-2 few TRBV24-1 TRBD1 TGTGCCACCAGTGAACGTCGGTATCGTCAGTGGGACAGGGGGCTGTGGAACACCGGGGAGCTGTTTTTT CATSERRYRQWDRGLWNTGELFF
TRBJ2-7 - TRBV7-9 - TGTGCCAGCAGCTTAGGCTCCTACTACGAGCAGTACTTC CASSLGSYYEQYF
TRBJ1-6 - TRBV19 - TGTGCCAGTAGCCAGACAGAAGCCTCACCCCTCCACTTT CASSQTEASPLHF
TRBJ2-7 - TRBV2 - TGTGCCAGCAGCGATCCGGGACTTAGCTCCTACGAGCAGTACTTC CASSDPGLSSYEQYF
TRBJ1-3 - TRBV29-1 - TGCAGCGTTTACGGTGTCTCTGGAAACACCATATATTTT CSVYGVSGNTIYF
TRBJ1-3 - TRBV11-3 TRBD1 TGTGCCAGCAGCTTGAGACAGGGAAAAATCTCTGGAAACACCATATATTTT CASSLRQGKISGNTIYF
TRBJ1-1 once TRBV29-1 - TGCAGCGTTTCCGGACAGACGAACACTGAAGCTTTCTTT CSVSGQTNTEAFF
TRBJ1-2 - TRBV10-1 - TGCGCCACATCCCCGGGGGTTAACTATGGCTACACCTTC CATSPGVNYGYTF
TRBJ2-1 - TRBV28 TRBD2 TGTGCCAGCAACGAGCGGGGAAGCTCCTACAATGAGCAGTTCTTC CASNERGSSYNEQFF
TRBJ2-3 - TRBV11-2 TRBD2 TGTGCCAGCAGCAGCGGGGGGAGTCGCACAGATACGCAGTATTTT CASSSGGSRTDTQYF
TRBJ1-2 - TRBV6-1 TRBD1 TGTGCCAGCAGTGGCCGGGACAGGACCTTGGGGTCCTATGGCTACACCTTC CASSGRDRTLGSYGYTF
TRBJ2-3 - TRBV24-1 - TGTGCCACCAGTGATGCGTCGGTCCCAGATACGCAGTATTTT CATSDASVPDTQYF
TRBJ1-1 - TRBV11-1 TRBD1 TGTGCCAGCAGTTTCGACAGGGCCACTGAAGCTTTCTTT CASSFDRATEAFF
TRBJ2-5 - TRBV5-5 TRBD1 TGTGCCAGCAGCTTGTTAACCGGGACAGGGACGATCCAAGAGACCCAGTACTTC CASSLLTGTGTIQETQYF
TRBJ1-5 once TRBV6-6 TRBD1 TGTGCCAGCAGTCCTCGGGACAGGGGATCCCTTAGCAATCAGCCCCAGCATTTT CASSPRDRGSLSNQPQHF
TRBJ1-1 few TRBV5-8 - TGTGCCAGCAGGAAGAGAGGTACGGACACTGAAGCTTTCTTT CASRKRGTDTEAFF
TRBJ2-2 - TRBV2 - TGTGCCACCAGACCTATTCCGAACACCGGGGAGCTGTTTTTT CATRPIPNTGELFF
TRBJ2-5 - TRBV11-2 - TGTGCCAGCAGCTCCCCCCAGGTAGGGGGAGAGACCCAGTACTTC CASSSPQVGGETQYF
TRBJ2-1 - TRBV5-4 TRBD1 TGTGCCAGCAGCGGAGACAGGGTTTACAATGAGCAGTTCTTC CASSGDRVYNEQFF
TRBJ1-4 once TRBV30 - TGTGCCTGGAGTCACCCAGGGATAGGGGAAAAACTGTTTTTT CAWSHPGIGEKLFF
TRBJ1-1 - TRBV5-1 TRBD1 TGCGCCAGCAGCCTCCGGGACAGGGGGCTCCCATCTAAATCTTTCTTT CASSLRDRGLPSKSFF
TRBJ2-7 once TRBV5-8 - TGTGCCAGCAGCCGCCGAGGGACGGGGGCCTACGAGCAGTACTTC CASSRRGTGAYEQYF
TRBJ2-5 - TRBV21-1 - TGTGCCAGCAGCAAAGGAGGAGAGACCCAGTACTTC CASSKGGETQYF
TRBJ2-1 once TRBV24-1 TRBD2 TGTGCCACCAGTCCCCCGGCGTGGGTAGCGGGGGTCTCTAATGAGCAGTTCTTC CATSPPAWVAGVSNEQFF
TRBJ2-2 - TRBV24-1 - TGTGCCACCAGTGAAGGGGCCCCCCTAGCCGGGGAGCTGTTTTTT CATSEGAPLAGELFF
TRBJ2-5 once TRBV5-1 - TGCGCCAGCAGCTTCGCGCACCTCCAAGAGACCCAGTACTTC CASSFAHLQETQYF